This T cell receptor beta chain came from a study of regulatory T cells in long-lasting Graves disease. Overall study context: A definition of persistent Graves' disease required over 5 years of antithyroid drugs plus positive TSH receptor antibodies.

This CDR3 is built from 16 residues. CDR1 and CDR2 (germline): MNHNS, SASEGT. J was trimmed by 3 bases and V by 4 bases; bases with no gene match: 9. Study outcomes and limitations: More public clonotypes were shared by persistent patients (2,741) than by new patients (around 990). Persistent disease favored TRBV28, TRBJ1-2 and TRBJ2-5.

Time point noted: persistent/refractory GD, antithyroid drugs over 5 years with positive TRAb. Scientists built the TCR library using RNA that was extracted from PBMCs. Building the TCR beta libraries relied on iRepertoire HTBI primers, and CDR3 regions underwent Arm-PCR. How the authors handled the data: From all samples, identification returned 11 to 15 TRBJ and 60 to 80 TRBV segments. TCRdb independently ran MiXCR on the multiplex PCR reads; one entry per CDR3 protein. The V and J calls reflect TCRdb's pipeline rather than the authors' work. The data contain 400,000 or so distinct CDR3 sequences, 20% of them singletons. The sample holds many counts of this clonotype. Its antigen is still unknown.

This specimen consisted of peripheral blood mononuclear cells (PBMCs), obtained when the disease was refractory, from a patient treated with antithyroid drugs. The sequence was collected from a female donor with Graves disease. The gene calls are TRBV6-1 and TRBJ1-5; the match to TRBD1 covers 7 bases. The CDR3 loop is CASSGDRDRVNQPQHF. The CDR3 nucleotides read TGTGCCAGCAGTGGTGACCGCGACAGGGTCAATCAGCCCCAGCATTTT.